The rows below give T cell receptor beta chains drawn from one sample of a study of STAT5B mutations in CD4+ large granular lymphocyte leukemia. Repertoires were generated with immunoSEQ multiplex PCR, while TCRdb's copy carries only in-frame clones and drops some. The sample consists of about 45,000 clones, 86% of them appearing once. Sequenced: CD4+ T cells from blood buffy coats. The origin of the receptors is a human donor in good health. Each CDR3 is given without its conserved first and last residue.

j_call v_call cdr3_aa
TRBJ1-5 TRBV7-8 ASSLASRGNQPQH
TRBJ1-1 TRBV27 ASSSPTRGGTEAF
TRBJ1-2 TRBV27 ASSLNQGEDGYT
TRBJ2-3 TRBV10-1 ASQAGGSTDTQY
TRBJ2-3 TRBV7-2 ASSQARLAGVTTDTQY
TRBJ1-3 TRBV28 ASSLSYSSGNTIY
TRBJ2-2 TRBV11-2 ASSSSGSSTGELF
TRBJ1-1 TRBV7-2 ASSLYSGEAF
TRBJ2-5 TRBV19 ASSTTGTLQETQY
TRBJ2-7 TRBV27 ASSFTPIGRLGYEQY
TRBJ2-1 TRBV29-1 SAFGGSGDEQF
TRBJ2-1 TRBV28 ASSSRLSSADEQF
TRBJ1-1 TRBV5-1 ASSLPLGKNTEAF
TRBJ1-2 TRBV5-1 ASSSTEQGGNYGYT
TRBJ2-2 TRBV7-9 ASSLAPTPLAGELF
TRBJ1-5 TRBV28 ASRPGTHVYSNQPQH
TRBJ2-7 TRBV5-4 ASSLDRGPYEQY